This T cell receptor (beta chain) was recovered during a study of cytomegalovirus exposure and HLA in healthy donors. The overall study: From HLA-typed donors, an early data release held approximately 85 million unique TCRs.

The CDR3 is 16 amino acids. With 2 bases clipped from V and 5 bases from J, the junction kept 11 bases outside the gene matches. Germline loops: CDR1 KGHSH, CDR2 LQKENI. Vbeta (60) and Jbeta (13) primers were used in the PCR. TCRdb's table, derived via immunoSEQ multiplex PCR, lists solely in-frame clones and lacks some. The sample has some 190,000 clones; roughly 80% are singletons. The V gene is TRBV18, the J gene TRBJ2-5; the match to TRBD2 covers 7 bases. The specimen was PBMCs. The sequence was obtained from a woman in her 50s in good health and CMV-seronegative. In nucleotides, the CDR3 is TGTGCCAGCTCACCAACAACGGGGACTATGGGGGAGACCCAGTACTTC. Protein product: CASSPTTGTMGETQYF.